This T cell receptor (beta chain) was identified during a study of cytomegalovirus exposure and HLA in healthy donors. As to this clone: The antigen remains undetermined.

Points from the study as a whole: Highly shared variants forming one cluster were likely a sequencing artifact. Sequences of the TCR beta chain were said to predict the HLA-A and HLA-B alleles of most subjects accurately.

The CDR3 is made up of 14 amino acids. The V end was cut by 4 bases, the J end by 6 bases, with 19 bases between. Germline V gene lookup returns CDR1 SQVTM and CDR2 ANQGSEA. PCR was performed using 60 Vbeta and 13 Jbeta primers. The data were produced by immunoSEQ multiplex PCR, yet TCRdb's version contains in-frame clones alone and is incomplete. This sample has about 150,000 clones, with approximately 80% found just once. Sequenced sample: PBMCs. The receptor was isolated from a man younger than 35 in good health and CMV-seronegative. The chain recombines TRBV29-1 with TRBJ2-7, with D possibly being TRBD1 (5 bases). The CDR3 protein is CSVVLRGLITEQYF. CDR3 in DNA: TGCAGCGTTGTTCTAAGGGGCCTAATAACCGAGCAGTACTTC.